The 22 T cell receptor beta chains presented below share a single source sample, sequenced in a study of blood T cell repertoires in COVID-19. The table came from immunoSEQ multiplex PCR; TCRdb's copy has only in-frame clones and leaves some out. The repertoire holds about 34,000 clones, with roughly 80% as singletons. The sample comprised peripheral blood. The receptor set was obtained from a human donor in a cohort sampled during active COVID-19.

Written as DNA, the CDR3 is TGCGCCAGCCTCCGGGGGGCGAATAACGGGGAGCTGTTTTTT. It translates to CASLRGANNGELFF. The chain employs TRBV10-1 and TRBJ2-2, with D possibly matching TRBD2 (7 bases). With 8 bases removed from V and 7 bases from J, the gap between germline ends came to 17 bases. From germline, CDR1 is WNHNN and CDR2 SYGVQD (reference sequence). The CDR3 is 14 residues long.

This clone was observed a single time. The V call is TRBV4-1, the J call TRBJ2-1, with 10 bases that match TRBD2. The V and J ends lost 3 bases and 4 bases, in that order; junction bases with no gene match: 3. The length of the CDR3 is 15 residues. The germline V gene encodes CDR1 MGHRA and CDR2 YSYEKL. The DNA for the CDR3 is TGCGCCAGCAGCCAGCGGACTAGCGGATACAATGAGCAGTTCTTC. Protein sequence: CASSQRTSGYNEQFF.

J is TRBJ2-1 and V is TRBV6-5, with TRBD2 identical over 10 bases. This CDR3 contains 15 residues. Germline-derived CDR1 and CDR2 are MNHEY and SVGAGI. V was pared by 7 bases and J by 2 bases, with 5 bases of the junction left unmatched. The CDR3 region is CASTSSGRAYNEQFF. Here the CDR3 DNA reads TGTGCCAGCACCTCAAGCGGGAGGGCCTACAATGAGCAGTTCTTC.

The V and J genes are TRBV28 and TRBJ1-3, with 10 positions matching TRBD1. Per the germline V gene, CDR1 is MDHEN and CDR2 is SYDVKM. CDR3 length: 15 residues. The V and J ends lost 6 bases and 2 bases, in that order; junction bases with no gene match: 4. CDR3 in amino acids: CASSRTGGAGNTIYF. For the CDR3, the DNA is TGTGCCAGCAGCAGGACAGGGGGGGCTGGAAACACCATATATTTT.

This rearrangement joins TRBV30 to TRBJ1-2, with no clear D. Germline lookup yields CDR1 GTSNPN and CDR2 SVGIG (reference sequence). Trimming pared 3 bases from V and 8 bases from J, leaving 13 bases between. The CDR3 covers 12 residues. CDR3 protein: CAWRGVVMGYTF. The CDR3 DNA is TGTGCCTGGAGAGGAGTTGTGATGGGCTACACCTTC.

The DNA of the CDR3 is TGTGCCAGCAGATTGACAGGGAGGGAGACCCAGTACTTC. This translates into CASRLTGRETQYF. The J gene is TRBJ2-5, the V gene TRBV28; D might be TRBD1 (7 bases). CDR1 is MDHEN, CDR2 SYDVKM, per germline. The CDR3 runs 13 residues. Trimming left V 6 bases short and J 5 bases short, with 13 bases between.

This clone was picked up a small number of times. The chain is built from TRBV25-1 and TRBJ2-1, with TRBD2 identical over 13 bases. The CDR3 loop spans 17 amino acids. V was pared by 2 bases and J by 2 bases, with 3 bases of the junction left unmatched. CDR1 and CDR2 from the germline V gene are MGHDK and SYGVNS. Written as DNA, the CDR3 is TGTGCCAGCAGTGAACCCGGGACTAGCGGGACCTACAATGAGCAGTTCTTC. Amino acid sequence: CASSEPGTSGTYNEQFF.

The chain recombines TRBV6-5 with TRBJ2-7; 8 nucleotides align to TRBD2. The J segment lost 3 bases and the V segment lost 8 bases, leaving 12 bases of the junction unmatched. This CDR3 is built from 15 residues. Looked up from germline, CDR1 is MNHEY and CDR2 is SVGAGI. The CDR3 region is CASAKGRGVLYEQYF. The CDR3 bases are TGTGCCAGCGCAAAGGGGCGGGGGGTACTCTACGAGCAGTACTTC.

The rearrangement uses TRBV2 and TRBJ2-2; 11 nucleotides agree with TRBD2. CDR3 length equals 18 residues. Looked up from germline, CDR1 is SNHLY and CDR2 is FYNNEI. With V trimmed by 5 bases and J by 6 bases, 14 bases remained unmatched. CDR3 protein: CASSLEGLGTSGSGELFF. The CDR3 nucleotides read TGTGCCAGCAGTTTGGAAGGTTTAGGGACTAGCGGTTCCGGGGAGCTGTTTTTT.

Here the CDR3 reads CASSQGIAGGRNEQFF. The CDR3 DNA reads as TGTGCCAGCAGCCAAGGGATAGCGGGGGGACGTAATGAGCAGTTCTTC. The chain combines TRBV3-1 (or the pseudogene TRBV3-2) with TRBJ2-1, with 10 bases identical to TRBD2. CDR1 is LGHDT and CDR2 is YNNKEL in the germline V gene (reference sequence). The CDR3 contains 16 residues. Trimming removed 1 base from V and 7 bases from J; junction bases left unmatched: 7.

The chain's CDR3 is CASSQDVTVNQPQHF. The CDR3 DNA sequence: TGCGCCAGCAGCCAAGATGTCACAGTCAATCAGCCCCAGCATTTT. The rearrangement joins TRBV4-1 to TRBJ1-5; D is undetermined. V lost 0 bases to trimming and J lost 3 bases, with 9 bases between them. This CDR3 is 15 amino acids long. CDR1 MGHRA and CDR2 YSYEKL come from the germline V gene.

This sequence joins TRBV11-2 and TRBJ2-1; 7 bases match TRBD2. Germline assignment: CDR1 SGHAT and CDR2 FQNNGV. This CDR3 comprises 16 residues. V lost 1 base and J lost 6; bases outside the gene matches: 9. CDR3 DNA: TGTGCCAGCAGCTTAGTGGTCCGGGGAGGGCTCAATGAGCAGTTCTTC. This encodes CASSLVVRGGLNEQFF.

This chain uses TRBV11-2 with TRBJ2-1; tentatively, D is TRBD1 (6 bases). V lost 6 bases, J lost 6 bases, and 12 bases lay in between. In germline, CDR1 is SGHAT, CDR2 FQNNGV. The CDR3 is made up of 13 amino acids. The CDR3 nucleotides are TGTGCCAGCAGACAAACAGGGTTCAATGAGCAGTTCTTC. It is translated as CASRQTGFNEQFF. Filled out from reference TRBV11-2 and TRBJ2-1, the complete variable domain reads EAGVAQSPRYKIIEKRQSVAFWCNPISGHATLYWYQQILGQGPKLLIQFQNNGVVDDSQLPKDRFSAERLKGVDSTLKIQPAKLEDSAVYLCASRQTGFNEQFFGPGTRLTVL.

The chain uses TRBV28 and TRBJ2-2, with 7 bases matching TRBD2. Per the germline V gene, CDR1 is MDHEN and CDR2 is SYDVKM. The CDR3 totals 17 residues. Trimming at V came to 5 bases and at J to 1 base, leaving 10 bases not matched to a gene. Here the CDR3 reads CASSVSPAGWNTGELFF. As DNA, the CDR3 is TGTGCCAGCAGTGTCTCCCCAGCGGGATGGAACACCGGGGAGCTGTTTTTT.

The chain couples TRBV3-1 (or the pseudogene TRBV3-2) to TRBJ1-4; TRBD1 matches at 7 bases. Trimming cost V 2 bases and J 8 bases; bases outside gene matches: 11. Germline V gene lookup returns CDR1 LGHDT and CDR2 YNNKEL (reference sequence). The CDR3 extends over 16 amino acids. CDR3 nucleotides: TGTGCCAGCAGCCAACTTATTCGACAGGGACGAGAAAAACTGTTTTTT. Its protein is CASSQLIRQGREKLFF.

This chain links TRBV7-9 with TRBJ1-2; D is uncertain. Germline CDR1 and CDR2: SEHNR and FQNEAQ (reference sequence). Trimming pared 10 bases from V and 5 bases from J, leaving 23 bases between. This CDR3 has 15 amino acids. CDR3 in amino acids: CAIPGGSNPSYGYTF. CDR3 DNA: TGTGCCATCCCGGGAGGGAGCAATCCCTCGTATGGCTACACCTTC. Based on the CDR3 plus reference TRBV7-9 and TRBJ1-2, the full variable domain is DTGVSQNPRHKITKRGQNVTFRCDPISEHNRLYWYRQTLGQGPEFLTYFQNEAQLEKSRLLSDRFSAERPKGSFSTLEIQRTEQGDSAMYLCAIPGGSNPSYGYTFGSGTRLTVV.

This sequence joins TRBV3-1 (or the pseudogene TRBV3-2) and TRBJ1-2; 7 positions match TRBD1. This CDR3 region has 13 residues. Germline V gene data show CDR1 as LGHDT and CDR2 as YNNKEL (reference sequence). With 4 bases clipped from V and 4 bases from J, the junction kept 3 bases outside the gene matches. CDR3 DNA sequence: TGTGCCAGCAGCCCCCGGACAGGCTATGGCTACACCTTC. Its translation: CASSPRTGYGYTF.

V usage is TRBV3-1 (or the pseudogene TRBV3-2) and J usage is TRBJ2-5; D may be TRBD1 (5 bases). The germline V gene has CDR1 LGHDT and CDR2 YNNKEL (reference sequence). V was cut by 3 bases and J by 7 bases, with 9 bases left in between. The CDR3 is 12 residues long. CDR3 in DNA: TGTGCCAGCAGCCACGATAGGGGGACCCAGTACTTC. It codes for CASSHDRGTQYF.

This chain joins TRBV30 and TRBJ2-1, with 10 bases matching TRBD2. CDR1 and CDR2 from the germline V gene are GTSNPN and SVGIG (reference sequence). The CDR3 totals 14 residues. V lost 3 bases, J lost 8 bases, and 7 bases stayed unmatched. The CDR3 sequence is CAWRLAGRSHEQFF. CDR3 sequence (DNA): TGTGCCTGGAGACTAGCGGGAAGGTCCCATGAGCAGTTCTTC. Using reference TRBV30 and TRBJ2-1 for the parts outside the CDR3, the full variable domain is SQTIHQWPATLVQPVGSPLSLECTVEGTSNPNLYWYRQAAGRGLQLLFYSVGIGQISSEVPQNLSASRPQDRQFILSSKKLLLSDSGFYLCAWRLAGRSHEQFFGPGTRLTVL.

The CDR3 here is CASSPGGASTYNEQFF. In DNA form, the CDR3 reads TGTGCCAGCAGCCCGGGGGGGGCGTCAACTTACAATGAGCAGTTCTTC. This chain connects TRBV5-4 to TRBJ2-1, with 8 bases matching TRBD2. CDR3 length: 16 residues. V lost 4 bases, J lost 4 bases, and 10 bases stayed unmatched. Germline-derived CDR1 and CDR2 are SGHNT and YYREEE (reference sequence).

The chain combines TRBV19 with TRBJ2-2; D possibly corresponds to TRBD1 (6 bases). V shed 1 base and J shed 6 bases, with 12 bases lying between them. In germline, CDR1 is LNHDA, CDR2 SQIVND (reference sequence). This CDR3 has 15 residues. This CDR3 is CASSIGPRGSGELFF. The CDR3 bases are TGTGCCAGTAGTATAGGACCCAGGGGCTCCGGGGAGCTGTTTTTT.

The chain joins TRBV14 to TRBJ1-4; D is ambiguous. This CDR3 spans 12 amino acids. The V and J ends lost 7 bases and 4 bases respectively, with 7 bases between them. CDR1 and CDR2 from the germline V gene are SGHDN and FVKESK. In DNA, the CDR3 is TGTGCCAGCAACCTAAATAATGAAAAACTGTTTTTT. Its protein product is CASNLNNEKLFF.